This T cell receptor (beta chain) is from a study of CD8 T cells in ankylosing spondylitis. Concerning this clonotype itself: No antigen is known for it.

TCRdb re-called the 5' RACE reads with MiXCR, one entry per CDR3 protein. The table lists a few hundred thousand distinct CDR3 sequences, 20% to 25% of them singletons, with about a sixth in the top ten. Study observations and caveats: As for the disease-linked clones, they showed a CD8+ phenotype and occurred at relatively low frequencies in peripheral blood. It appeared that ankylosing spondylitis blood was characterized by a TCR beta motif of roughly 8 highly homologous variants.

The clonotype was recovered from a male donor with ankylosing spondylitis. Sequencing input: blood, either unsorted or a sorted T cell fraction (not recorded which).

Written as DNA, the CDR3 is TGTGCCAGCAGACCAGGCAGTGGGACGCAAAACGGTGGCTACACCTTC. It yields the protein CASRPGSGTQNGGYTF. This chain uses TRBV7-2 with TRBJ1-2, with a weak D call TRBD1 (5 bases). Germline CDR1 reads SGHTA; CDR2 reads FQGNSA. This CDR3 comprises 16 residues. V was clipped by 6 bases and J by 7 bases, with 24 bases between them.